This T cell receptor beta chain derives from a study of tumor-infiltrating lymphocytes in primary liver carcinoma. TCR beta cDNA came from about 500 ng total RNA, primed with a constant-region primer. Researchers made the TCR beta libraries by running three nested multiplex PCR rounds with slightly modified ARM-PCR. From the multiplex PCR reads, TCRdb called clonotypes with MiXCR, one entry per CDR3 protein. The table shows some 180,000 distinct CDR3 sequences, with about 60% occurring only once. Study-level findings and limits: Tumors significantly exceeded blood in top-250-clone fraction (p = 0.039).

A remark on this clonotype: No antigen is known for it. A much more abundant neighbour one base away suggests this may be a read error.

Extraction also yielded germline DNA, while blood RNA was obtained from unsorted whole blood. Patients showed chronic HBV infection and an absence of prior treatment. Before the operation took place, about 4.4 milliliters of peripheral blood were collected. Material: peripheral blood. The sequence came from a man aged 40-55 years with primary liver carcinoma and hepatitis B virus infection.

CDR3 in amino acids: CASSLDGNYEQYF. CDR3 sequence (DNA): TGCGCCAGCAGCCTTGACGGGAACTACGAGCAGTACTTC. The V call is TRBV4-1, the J call TRBJ2-7, with D maybe TRBD2 (5 bases). Between the trimmed V and J ends, which lost 4 bases and 3 bases, there was a span of 10 bases. Germline assignment: CDR1 MGHRA and CDR2 YSYEKL. The CDR3 totals 13 residues.